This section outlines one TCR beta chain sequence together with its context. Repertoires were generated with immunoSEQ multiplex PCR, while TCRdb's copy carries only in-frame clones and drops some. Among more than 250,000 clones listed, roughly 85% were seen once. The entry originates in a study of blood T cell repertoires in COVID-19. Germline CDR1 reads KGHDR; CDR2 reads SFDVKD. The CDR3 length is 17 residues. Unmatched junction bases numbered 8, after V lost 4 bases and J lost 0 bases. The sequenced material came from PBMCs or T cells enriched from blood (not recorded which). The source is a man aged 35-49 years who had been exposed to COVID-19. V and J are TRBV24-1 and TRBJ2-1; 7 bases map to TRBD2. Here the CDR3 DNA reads TGTGCCACCAGTGACCTAGCGGACGGCAGCTCCTACAATGAGCAGTTCTTC. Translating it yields CATSDLADGSSYNEQFF.